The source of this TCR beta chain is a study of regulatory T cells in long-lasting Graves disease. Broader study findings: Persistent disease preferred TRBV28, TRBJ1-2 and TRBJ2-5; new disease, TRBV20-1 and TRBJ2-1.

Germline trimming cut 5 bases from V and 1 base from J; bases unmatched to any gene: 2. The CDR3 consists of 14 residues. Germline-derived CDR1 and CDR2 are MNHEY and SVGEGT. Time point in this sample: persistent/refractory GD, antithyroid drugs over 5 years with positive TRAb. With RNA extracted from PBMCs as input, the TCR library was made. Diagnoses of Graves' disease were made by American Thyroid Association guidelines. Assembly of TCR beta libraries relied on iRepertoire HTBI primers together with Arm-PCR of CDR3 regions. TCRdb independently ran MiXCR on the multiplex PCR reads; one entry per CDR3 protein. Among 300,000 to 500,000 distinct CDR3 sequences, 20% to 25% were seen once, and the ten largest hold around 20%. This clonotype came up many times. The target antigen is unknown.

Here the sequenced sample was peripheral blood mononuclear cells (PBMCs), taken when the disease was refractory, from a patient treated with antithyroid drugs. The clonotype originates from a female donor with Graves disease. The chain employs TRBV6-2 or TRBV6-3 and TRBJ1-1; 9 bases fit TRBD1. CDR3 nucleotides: TGTGCCAGCAGTGTACAGGGGGCGAACACTGAAGCTTTCTTT. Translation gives CASSVQGANTEAFF.